The clone carrying this T cell receptor beta chain was seen more than once but under ten times. Profiling relied on immunoSEQ multiplex PCR, and the TCRdb table lists in-frame clones only, not all of them. The sample lists under 250,000 clones; 87% were seen once. Germline CDR1 is SGHTA and CDR2 is FQGNSA. The CDR3 extends over 16 amino acids. V dropped 5 bases and J dropped 2; count of bases not matched to a gene: 8. This sample was taken from a study of cytomegalovirus exposure and HLA in healthy donors. The sequence was collected from a young man in good health and CMV-seronegative. The sample taken for sequencing was PBMCs. This sequence joins TRBV7-2 and TRBJ2-3; TRBD2 matches 9 bases. CDR3 nucleotide sequence: TGTGCCAGCAGCCGAGGAGAGCGGGGGGCCACAGATACGCAGTATTTT. Its protein is CASSRGERGATDTQYF.